These 9 T cell receptor beta chains originate from one sample sequenced in a study of OX40 agonist ivuxolimab in advanced cancers. Clones were sequenced by immunoSEQ multiplex PCR, and TCRdb holds only the in-frame ones, with some missing. This table holds about 31,000 clones, about 87% found once. The sequences come from CD4+ or CD8+ T cells sorted from blood, collected in a trial of the OX40 agonist ivuxolimab. The source of these receptors is an adult with an advanced solid tumor such as melanoma, head and neck, liver or kidney cancer.

The gene calls are TRBV2 and TRBJ2-1, with TRBD1 matching 10 bases. Germline V gives CDR1 SNHLY, CDR2 FYNNEI. After removal of 5 bases from V and 6 bases from J, the junction contained 7 bases not matched to a gene. The CDR3 length is 15 residues. The CDR3 is CASSPGGTGVNEQFF. DNA for the CDR3: TGTGCCAGCAGTCCCGGTGGGACAGGGGTCAATGAGCAGTTCTTC.

The V and J genes are TRBV19 and TRBJ1-5, with 8 bases lining up with TRBD1. Per germline, CDR1 LNHDA and CDR2 SQIVND (reference sequence). With V trimmed by 3 bases and J by 6 bases, 4 bases remained unmatched. The CDR3 is made up of 14 amino acids. The CDR3 loop reads CASSIQGATQPQHF. CDR3 nucleotide sequence: TGTGCCAGTAGTATTCAGGGGGCCACTCAGCCCCAGCATTTT.

The chain uses TRBV7-9 and TRBJ1-6; no reliable D call. The CDR3 length is 16 residues. V was cut by 1 base and J by 0 bases, with 7 bases left in between. Germline-derived CDR1 and CDR2 are SEHNR and FQNEAQ (reference sequence). CDR3 in DNA: TGTGCCAGCAGCTTAGGGGCAGGCTCCTATAATTCACCCCTCCACTTT. This translates into CASSLGAGSYNSPLHF.

This sequence joins TRBV11-3 and TRBJ2-3; the match to TRBD2 covers 8 bases. V lost 5 bases and J lost 1; bases outside the gene matches: 2. Looked up from germline, CDR1 is SGHNT and CDR2 is YENEEA. This CDR3 has 14 residues. This chain's CDR3 is CASSPGGRTDTQYF. In DNA, the CDR3 is TGTGCCAGCAGCCCGGGAGGGCGCACAGATACGCAGTATTTT.

The chain combines TRBV28 with TRBJ2-3, with 14 bases lining up with TRBD2. J was trimmed by 6 bases and V by 4 bases; bases with no gene match: 9. Germline CDR1 reads MDHEN; CDR2 reads SYDVKM. The CDR3 is 17 amino acids. This chain's CDR3 is CASSSGTSGSISDTQYF. The CDR3 DNA reads TGTGCCAGCAGTTCCGGGACTAGCGGGAGTATTTCCGATACGCAGTATTTT.

This clone was seen only once. The V and J genes are TRBV19 and TRBJ2-1, with D possibly matching TRBD1 (5 bases). V was clipped by 4 bases and J by 9 bases, with 7 bases between them. Per the germline V gene, CDR1 is LNHDA and CDR2 is SQIVND (reference sequence). This CDR3 has 11 residues. The CDR3 DNA sequence: TGTGCCAGTAGTACCAGGGCTGAGCAGTTCTTC. This translates into CASSTRAEQFF.

The chain uses TRBV2 and TRBJ2-1; 9 nucleotides line up with TRBD1. Germline V lookup: CDR1 SNHLY, CDR2 FYNNEI. J gave up 6 bases and V 9 bases, and 6 bases lay outside the gene matches. CDR3 length: 13 amino acids. The CDR3 loop is CARSGTGSNEQFF. In nucleotides, the CDR3 is TGTGCCAGGTCCGGGACAGGGTCCAATGAGCAGTTCTTC.

The chain links TRBV27 to TRBJ2-3, with a possible D match to TRBD1 (5 bases). With 5 bases removed from V and 2 bases from J, the gap between germline ends came to 11 bases. The germline gives CDR1 MNHEY, CDR2 SMNVEV (reference sequence). CDR3 size: 14 residues. The CDR3 spells CASSRVGATDTQYF. The CDR3 DNA follows: TGTGCCAGCAGTCGGGTAGGGGCCACAGATACGCAGTATTTT.

V gene TRBV10-3 combines with J gene TRBJ2-7; 7 nucleotides agree with TRBD1. The CDR3 is 13 amino acids. Germline V CDR1 and CDR2: ENHRY, SYGVKD. V lost 5 bases, J lost 3 bases, and 4 bases stayed unmatched. CDR3 in amino acids: CAISPGQNYEQYF. The CDR3 nucleotides are TGTGCCATCAGTCCGGGACAGAACTACGAGCAGTACTTC.